These T cell receptor beta chains were read from a single sample in a study of liver allograft versus peripheral blood T cells. TCRdb re-called the reads through MiXCR, storing one row per CDR3 protein. The sample has over 10,000 distinct CDR3 sequences, roughly 28% seen once. Receptor source: a human patient who had a liver transplant. Some T cells may trace back to the graft donor. Both conserved end residues are part of each CDR3. D genes are given only for firm matches. Expanded clones get a size class; other rows say once, few or many, or leave the size out.

DNA	CDR3	J	D	V	size
TGTGCCAGTAGTAAGGGACAGGCCAATCAGCCCCAGCATTTT	CASSKGQANQPQHF	TRBJ1-5	TRBD1	TRBV19	many
TGTGCCAGCAGCTTTTTTAAATTGAACACTGAAGCTTTCTTT	CASSFFKLNTEAFF	TRBJ1-1	NA	TRBV7-2	NA
TGCAGTGAAAGTCGGGGGCCGCAAGAGACCCAGTACTTC	CSESRGPQETQYF	TRBJ2-5	NA	TRBV20-1	few
TGTGCCAGCAGCCCCCGAGGCTCCTACGAGCAGTACTTC	CASSPRGSYEQYF	TRBJ2-7	NA	TRBV6-5	medium-sized
TGTGCCACCAGTGTCCGAGGTGGCGGGTTCGCTGGAAACACCATATATTTT	CATSVRGGGFAGNTIYF	TRBJ1-3	NA	TRBV24-1	medium-sized
TGTGCCAGCAGCTTATCCGTGGGAGCAGGAAACACCATATATTTT	CASSLSVGAGNTIYF	TRBJ1-3	NA	TRBV7-9	NA
TGTGCCAGCAGCCCCACTTCTGAAGCTTTCTTT	CASSPTSEAFF	TRBJ1-1	NA	TRBV6-6	NA
TGCAGTGCCCGCGGGCCGACTGGGACCTACGAGCAGTACTTC	CSARGPTGTYEQYF	TRBJ2-7	NA	TRBV20-1	NA
TGTGCCAGCAGCTTAGAGGGAAACATTCAGTACTTC	CASSLEGNIQYF	TRBJ2-4	NA	TRBV7-9	medium-sized
TGTGCCAGCAGTCTAAGGAGAGATACGCAGTATTTT	CASSLRRDTQYF	TRBJ2-3	NA	TRBV27	medium-sized
TGTGCCAGCAGTTATCGAGAAGATTCACCCCTCCACTTT	CASSYREDSPLHF	TRBJ1-6	NA	TRBV6-6	medium-sized
TGTGCCAGCTCACCCCAGGAAAAACTGTTTTTT	CASSPQEKLFF	TRBJ1-4	NA	TRBV18	medium-sized
TGTGCCAGCAGTCCACGGACAGGAATCGCCTACGAGCAGTACTTC	CASSPRTGIAYEQYF	TRBJ2-7	TRBD1	TRBV28	many
TGTGCCAGCAGCTTGGGTGGGCCCTACTCTGGAAACACCATATATTTT	CASSLGGPYSGNTIYF	TRBJ1-3	NA	TRBV7-9	NA
TGTGCCAGCAGTTATGGTCCCCCCAGGGTCAATCAGCCCCAGCATTTT	CASSYGPPRVNQPQHF	TRBJ1-5	NA	TRBV6-6	many
TGTGCCAGCTCAATCAGGGGGACAGATACGCAGTATTTT	CASSIRGTDTQYF	TRBJ2-3	TRBD1	TRBV18	medium-sized
TGTGCCAGCTCACCAGGAGCGGGGGGAGCCAGCGGGATAAACAATGAGCAGTTCTTC	CASSPGAGGASGINNEQFF	TRBJ2-1	TRBD2	TRBV18	medium-sized
TGTGCCAGTGCTAGCGGGAGTTCCTACAATGAGCAGTTCTTC	CASASGSSYNEQFF	TRBJ2-1	TRBD2	TRBV19	NA
TGTGCCAGCAGCTTAAATGGGGTCGTAGCTCAAGAGACCCAGTACTTC	CASSLNGVVAQETQYF	TRBJ2-5	NA	TRBV5-6	NA
TGTGCCAGCTCACCAGGGACAGGGTTCTTCGGGGAGCTGTTTTTT	CASSPGTGFFGELFF	TRBJ2-2	TRBD1	TRBV18	NA
TGTGCCAGCATCCCTCCCCAGGGGGTTGTCACTGAAGCTTTCTTT	CASIPPQGVVTEAFF	TRBJ1-1	TRBD1	TRBV7-9	medium-sized
TGTGCCACCCGGAGCGGGGAGACCCAGTACTTC	CATRSGETQYF	TRBJ2-5	NA	TRBV24-1	many